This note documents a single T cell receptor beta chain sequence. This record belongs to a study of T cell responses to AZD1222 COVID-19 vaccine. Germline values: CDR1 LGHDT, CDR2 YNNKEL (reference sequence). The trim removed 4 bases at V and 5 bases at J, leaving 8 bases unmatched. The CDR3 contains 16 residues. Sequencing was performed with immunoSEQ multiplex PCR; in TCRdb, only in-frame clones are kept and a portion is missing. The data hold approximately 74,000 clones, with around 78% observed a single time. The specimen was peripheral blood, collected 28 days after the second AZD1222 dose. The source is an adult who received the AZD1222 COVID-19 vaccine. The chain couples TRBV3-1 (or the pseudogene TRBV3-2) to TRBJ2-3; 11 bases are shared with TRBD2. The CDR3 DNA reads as TGTGCCAGCAGCCCCCGGGTAGCGGGGGGGGGAGATACGCAGTATTTT. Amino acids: CASSPRVAGGGDTQYF.